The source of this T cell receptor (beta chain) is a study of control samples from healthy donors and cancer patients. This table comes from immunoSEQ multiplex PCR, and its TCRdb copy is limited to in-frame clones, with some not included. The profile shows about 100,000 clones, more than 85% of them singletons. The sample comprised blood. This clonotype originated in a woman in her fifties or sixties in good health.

The CDR3 region is CASATTNYGYTF. The CDR3 DNA reads TGTGCCAGTGCAACGACTAACTATGGCTACACCTTC. The gene calls are TRBV6-5 and TRBJ1-2; D gene unclear. CDR3 length: 12 residues. V was trimmed by 9 bases and J by 0 bases, leaving 8 bases between them. The germline gives CDR1 MNHEY, CDR2 SVGAGI.